Shown below are 20 T cell receptor beta chains from a single sample sequenced in a study of shared clonotypes between healthy human individuals. The assay was immunoSEQ multiplex PCR, and TCRdb's table has in-frame clones only and misses some. The data hold 450,000 to 600,000 clones, with around 80% observed a single time. Sequencing input: PBMCs. These receptor sequences come from a woman between 40 and 55 years old in good health. Some clones in this sample may be carry-over from other donors' samples.

The chain employs TRBV27 and TRBJ2-1; 10 nucleotides agree with TRBD2. Germline assignment: CDR1 MNHEY and CDR2 SMNVEV (reference sequence). V gave up 6 bases and J gave up 7 bases; unmatched junction bases: 18. The CDR3 spans 18 residues. The CDR3 DNA reads TGTGCCAGCAGGCCCTTTCGAACTAGCGGGATCTCCATTAATGAGCAGTTCTTC. As protein: CASRPFRTSGISINEQFF.

The chain couples TRBV4-1 to TRBJ2-3; D is unclear. Trimming left V 4 bases short and J 0 bases short, with 20 bases between. The CDR3 runs 18 residues. Germline lookup yields CDR1 MGHRA and CDR2 YSYEKL. CDR3 bases: TGCGCCAGCAGCCGGACGCCCTGGGGTCTCGGTAGCACAGATACGCAGTATTTT. Translated, it gives CASSRTPWGLGSTDTQYF.

The chain employs TRBV14 and TRBJ2-7, with 14 positions matching TRBD2. Germline trimming cut 4 bases from V and 3 bases from J; bases unmatched to any gene: 5. The CDR3 sequence is 16 residues long. Germline loops: CDR1 SGHDN, CDR2 FVKESK. The CDR3 DNA reads as TGTGCCAGCAGCCCCGGACTAGCGGGAGGTCTCTACGAGCAGTACTTC. It encodes CASSPGLAGGLYEQYF.

The chain recombines TRBV28 with TRBJ2-1; TRBD2 might be the D (6 bases). This CDR3 contains 15 residues. Trimming cost V 7 bases and J 2 bases, with 15 bases left between them. Looked up from germline, CDR1 is MDHEN and CDR2 is SYDVKM. The CDR3 DNA is TGTGCCAGCACCTCGGGGGTGATCGCCTACAATGAGCAGTTCTTC. It specifies CASTSGVIAYNEQFF.

The chain recombines TRBV28 with TRBJ1-5; possible D gene TRBD1, 6 bases. The CDR3 is made up of 15 amino acids. The germline gives CDR1 MDHEN, CDR2 SYDVKM. The V gene lost 6 bases and the J gene lost 7 bases, with 19 bases spanning the gap. In DNA, the CDR3 is TGTGCCAGCAGGCCGCCCCCAGGGGCACGGCAGCCCCAGCATTTT. It specifies CASRPPPGARQPQHF.

The rearrangement uses TRBV4-2 and TRBJ2-7; TRBD1 aligns across 9 bases. CDR1 is LGHNA, CDR2 YNFKEQ, per germline. V dropped 4 bases and J dropped 2; count of bases not matched to a gene: 18. The CDR3 length is 19 residues. This CDR3 reads CASSRGSRQGGDSPYEQYF. The CDR3 DNA is TGTGCCAGCAGCCGAGGTAGTAGACAGGGGGGGGATTCTCCCTACGAGCAGTACTTC.

V and J are TRBV6-5 and TRBJ1-6; D not certain. Per the germline V gene, CDR1 is MNHEY and CDR2 is SVGAGI. The CDR3 length is 14 residues. Trimming stripped 0 bases from V and 8 bases from J, with 8 bases between. CDR3 sequence reads: CASSYSILHSPLHF. The DNA for the CDR3 is TGTGCCAGCAGTTACTCGATTCTGCATTCACCCCTCCACTTT.

This chain uses TRBV7-9 with TRBJ2-3, with 8 bases identical to TRBD2. V trimming: 8 bases; J trimming: 5 bases; junction bases outside the gene matches: 15. This CDR3 region has 16 residues. The germline V gene encodes CDR1 SEHNR and CDR2 FQNEAQ (reference sequence). CDR3 nucleotides: TGTGCCAGCCGCCACCCGGGGCGGGAGGACCAAGATACGCAGTATTTT. This codes for CASRHPGREDQDTQYF.

Notes on this clone: This specimen includes other DNA sequences encoding the same CDR3. The chain recombines TRBV28 with TRBJ1-2; D ambiguous. Germline CDR1 reads MDHEN; CDR2 reads SYDVKM. With 3 bases removed from V and 4 bases from J, the gap between germline ends came to 6 bases. CDR3 size: 12 residues. As DNA, the CDR3 is TGTGCCAGCAGTTTTCTGGGCTATGGCTACACCTTC. Translating gives CASSFLGYGYTF.

The rearrangement uses TRBV4-2 and TRBJ2-7, with 14 bases matching TRBD2. The trim removed 4 bases at V and 3 bases at J, leaving 14 bases unmatched. CDR1 is LGHNA, CDR2 YNFKEQ, per germline. There are 19 residues in the CDR3. CDR3 DNA: TGTGCCAGCAGCCCAAGGGGGACTAGCGGGAGTTGGGACTTCTACGAGCAGTACTTC. Amino acid sequence: CASSPRGTSGSWDFYEQYF.

The CDR3 loop reads CASSLSQLAGGITDTQYF. CDR3 bases: TGTGCCAGCAGTTTATCGCAGCTAGCGGGAGGAATAACAGATACGCAGTATTTT. This chain connects TRBV27 to TRBJ2-3, with 11 bases aligning to TRBD2. The CDR3 runs 18 residues. Germline V gene lookup returns CDR1 MNHEY and CDR2 SMNVEV (reference sequence). J gave up 3 bases and V 0 bases, and 8 bases lay outside the gene matches.

The chain links TRBV28 to TRBJ2-3; TRBD2 matches at 8 bases. The V gene end was trimmed by 7 bases and the J gene end by 1 base; junction bases not matched to a gene: 4. The V gene's germline CDR1 is MDHEN and CDR2 SYDVKM. The CDR3 length is 14 residues. The CDR3 here is CASTGGGGTDTQYF. The CDR3, as DNA: TGTGCCAGCACCGGGGGGGGCGGCACAGATACGCAGTATTTT.

CDR3 sequence (DNA): TGTGCCAGCAGCTCTCCGAGAACCACCGGGGAGCTGTTTTTT. Its protein is CASSSPRTTGELFF. The chain links TRBV5-4 to TRBJ2-2; D uncertain. V gave up 3 bases and J gave up 4 bases, with 10 bases separating them. The CDR3 runs to 14 residues. Germline V lookup: CDR1 SGHNT, CDR2 YYREEE (reference sequence).

With respect to this clone: A junction boundary mismatches the germline segment, possibly from a read error. The CDR3 reads CASSMGVNTEAFF. The CDR3 DNA follows: TGTGCTAGCAGCATGGGCGTGAACACTGAAGCTTTCTTT. This sequence joins TRBV7-7 and TRBJ1-1, with D unclear. CDR3 length: 13 amino acids. CDR1 is SSHAT and CDR2 is FNYEAQ in the germline V gene (reference sequence).

The rearrangement links TRBV27 to TRBJ2-3; 7 bases align to TRBD1. J lost 7 bases, V lost 4 bases, and 17 bases had no gene match. Per the germline V gene, CDR1 is MNHEY and CDR2 is SMNVEV (reference sequence). This CDR3 has 17 amino acids. The CDR3 region is CASSSRMARGQSYTQYF. The CDR3 nucleotides read TGTGCCAGCAGTTCTCGAATGGCAAGGGGGCAGAGCTATACGCAGTATTTT.

The chain carries TRBV7-2 and TRBJ2-6; D unresolved. From germline, CDR1 is SGHTA and CDR2 FQGNSA. The V end lost 10 bases, the J end lost 0 bases, and 7 bases lay between the germline ends. There are 13 residues in the CDR3. The CDR3 DNA follows: TGTGCCACGCACAACTCTGGGGCCAACGTCCTGACTTTC. The encoded protein is CATHNSGANVLTF.

This chain joins TRBV7-2 and TRBJ2-2, with D maybe TRBD1 (6 bases). The CDR3 runs 12 residues. Germline assignment: CDR1 SGHTA and CDR2 FQGNSA. Trimming took 5 bases from V and 8 from J, leaving 9 bases between them. The CDR3 DNA sequence: TGTGCCAGCAGCCACAGGGTTGGGGAGCTGTTTTTT. Its translation is CASSHRVGELFF.

V gene TRBV19 combines with J gene TRBJ2-1; 8 positions match TRBD2. V shed 2 bases and J 6 bases; nucleotides not matched to a gene: 3. Germline CDR1 is LNHDA and CDR2 is SQIVND (reference sequence). The CDR3 sequence is 14 residues long. CDR3: CASSIPGLVNEQFF. CDR3 in DNA: TGTGCCAGTAGTATACCGGGACTAGTCAATGAGCAGTTCTTC.

This clone has a handful of counts. The chain carries TRBV19 and TRBJ1-4, with TRBD1 as a possible D gene (5 bases). CDR1 is LNHDA, CDR2 SQIVND, per germline (reference sequence). The CDR3 has 13 amino acids. Trimming removed 10 bases from V and 7 bases from J, with 16 bases in between. Here the CDR3 DNA reads TGTGCCACCTCTGGGGCAGTTGGTGAAAAACTGTTTTTT. It is translated as CATSGAVGEKLFF.

The V and J genes are TRBV4-1 and TRBJ1-5; tentative D call: TRBD1 (6 bases). CDR3 length: 15 residues. Trimming stripped 4 bases from V and 8 bases from J, with 18 bases between. In germline, CDR1 is MGHRA, CDR2 YSYEKL. This CDR3 is CASSLGRTDVKPQHF. DNA for the CDR3: TGCGCCAGCAGCCTGGGACGGACAGACGTCAAGCCCCAGCATTTT.